These 20 T cell receptor beta chains originate from one sample sequenced in a study of identical twins. TCRdb reprocessed the 5' RACE reads with MiXCR, giving one entry per CDR3 protein. The repertoire holds some 560,000 distinct CDR3 sequences, with 9.6% as singletons. These data are also associated with another study on yellow fever vaccine responses in identical twins.

The sample consisted of PBMCs. The receptors stem from a woman aged 18-35 years in good health.

This clonotype appeared a few times. Here the CDR3 reads CASSQPGQGGADTQYF. In DNA, the CDR3 is TGTGCCAGCAGTCAACCTGGACAGGGAGGCGCAGATACGCAGTATTTT. The chain joins TRBV28 to TRBJ2-3, with TRBD1 identical over 8 bases. The V gene's germline CDR1 is MDHEN and CDR2 SYDVKM. Trimming took 5 bases from V and 4 from J; bases not matched to a gene: 11. CDR3 size: 16 residues.

This chain connects TRBV28 to TRBJ1-5; D perhaps matches TRBD1 (6 bases). The CDR3 spans 15 residues. V lost 6 bases, J lost 3 bases, and 15 bases lay in between. Germline V gives CDR1 MDHEN, CDR2 SYDVKM. CDR3: CASRVGGEDNQPQHF. In DNA, the CDR3 is TGTGCCAGCAGGGTGGGGGGCGAGGACAATCAGCCCCAGCATTTT.

The rearrangement links TRBV6-1 to TRBJ2-4; 9 nucleotides align to TRBD2. The CDR3 has 16 residues. CDR1 and CDR2 (germline): MNHNS, SASEGT. The trim removed 4 bases at V and 3 bases at J, leaving 7 bases unmatched. The CDR3 reads CASSVTSTSGKNIQYF. CDR3 DNA sequence: TGTGCCAGCAGTGTTACCTCGACTAGCGGCAAAAACATTCAGTACTTC.

Turning to this clonotype: A much larger clone differs from this one at a single base, so this may be a read error. V is TRBV7-9 and J is TRBJ2-3; D not resolved. The V gene lost 6 bases and the J gene lost 7 bases, with 11 bases spanning the gap. The germline CDR1 and CDR2 sequences are SEHNR and FQNEAQ (reference sequence). This CDR3 is built from 12 residues. The CDR3 loop reads CASSPDPYTQYF. CDR3 nucleotide sequence: TGTGCCAGCAGTCCCGACCCATATACGCAGTATTTT.

This clonotype turned up a few times. J is TRBJ2-7 and V is TRBV2, with 7 bases aligning to TRBD1. The V gene end was trimmed by 6 bases and the J gene end by 4 bases; junction bases not matched to a gene: 9. Germline assignment: CDR1 SNHLY and CDR2 FYNNEI. The CDR3 spans 14 residues. The DNA of the CDR3 is TGTGCCAGCAGGGACAACAGGGGCACGTACGAGCAGTACTTC. It specifies CASRDNRGTYEQYF.

J is TRBJ2-3 and V is TRBV29-1, with 9 bases that match TRBD1. With V trimmed by 6 bases and J by 1 base, 2 bases remained unmatched. Germline V gene lookup returns CDR1 SQVTM and CDR2 ANQGSEA. The CDR3 length is 13 residues. The CDR3 coding sequence is TGCAGCGTCAGGACAGGGGGCACAGATACGCAGTATTTT. Amino acids: CSVRTGGTDTQYF.

V usage is TRBV7-9 and J usage is TRBJ1-6; 7 bases align to TRBD1. The germline CDR1 and CDR2 sequences are SEHNR and FQNEAQ (reference sequence). The CDR3 sequence is 14 residues long. J gave up 10 bases and V 4 bases, and 7 bases lay outside the gene matches. The CDR3 region has the DNA TGTGCCAGCAGCTCAGGGGGGGCTGGGTCACCCCTCCACTTT. This encodes CASSSGGAGSPLHF.

This clonotype was detected only a few times. This sequence joins TRBV5-1 and TRBJ2-7; TRBD1 aligns across 10 bases. V lost 1 base to trimming and J lost 2 bases; unmatched junction nucleotides: 6. The germline V gene has CDR1 SGHRS and CDR2 YFSETQ. The length of the CDR3 is 16 residues. The CDR3 nucleotides are TGCGCCAGCAGCTTGCGCGGGACAGGGGCCCCCTACGAGCAGTACTTC. This gives the protein CASSLRGTGAPYEQYF.

This clonotype came up many times. The chain carries TRBV5-1 and TRBJ2-1; D may match TRBD1 or TRBD2 (5 bases each). The V gene lost 6 bases and the J gene lost 5 bases, with 15 bases spanning the gap. CDR3 length: 14 residues. The germline gives CDR1 SGHRS, CDR2 YFSETQ. The DNA for the CDR3 is TGCGCCAGCACCCAAGCCGGGACCAACAATGAGCAGTTCTTC. Translated, it gives CASTQAGTNNEQFF.

This clonotype was found a few times. The chain links TRBV9 to TRBJ1-6, with D possibly TRBD1 on 5 matching bases. The V end lost 6 bases, the J end lost 12 bases, and 16 bases lay between the germline ends. The CDR3 is made up of 13 amino acids. Germline lookup yields CDR1 SGDLS and CDR2 YYNGEE. In DNA, the CDR3 is TGTGCCAGCACGCACCGAGGGACTGAACCCCTCCACTTT. Translation gives CASTHRGTEPLHF.

This rearrangement joins TRBV15 to TRBJ2-1; 10 bases agree with TRBD2. Trimming took 5 bases from V and 6 from J; bases not matched to a gene: 7. CDR1 and CDR2 (germline): LNHNV, YYDKDF (reference sequence). The CDR3 has 15 amino acids. For the CDR3, the DNA is TGTGCCACCAGCTTAAGCGGGGGGGCCCTCAATGAGCAGTTCTTC. Its translation is CATSLSGGALNEQFF.

This clonotype was found a few times. The V and J genes are TRBV7-3 and TRBJ1-2; 12 bases line up with TRBD1. The germline V gene has CDR1 SGHTA and CDR2 FQGTGA. CDR3 length: 15 amino acids. The V segment lost 5 bases and the J segment 8 bases; nucleotides outside the gene matches: 9. CDR3 in DNA: TGTGCCAGCAGCCCGGGGACAGGGGGCGGGGAAGGCTACACCTTC. Its protein product is CASSPGTGGGEGYTF.

The J gene is TRBJ1-2, the V gene TRBV6-5, with 7 bases fitting TRBD1. This CDR3 has 16 residues. Trimming at V came to 0 bases and at J to 7 bases, leaving 11 bases not matched to a gene. Germline lookup yields CDR1 MNHEY and CDR2 SVGAGI. In DNA form, the CDR3 reads TGTGCCAGCAGTTACTCCCAAGGGTCAGGGGGTGGTGGCTACACCTTC. Protein product: CASSYSQGSGGGGYTF.

This clonotype was recorded at least ten times. The genes are TRBV7-9 and TRBJ2-5; TRBD2 matches 7 bases. The CDR3 sequence is 13 residues long. Germline V gives CDR1 SEHNR, CDR2 FQNEAQ (reference sequence). Trimming cost V 8 bases and J 2 bases; bases outside gene matches: 5. In DNA, the CDR3 is TGTGCCAGCGCACGCGGGGGTCAAGAGACCCAGTACTTC. This encodes CASARGGQETQYF.

As for this clonotype: One base away lies a much larger clone, so this may be a sequencing read error. The chain uses TRBV27 and TRBJ1-2, with D hard to call. V lost 6 bases and J lost 2, with 10 bases in between. CDR3 length: 13 residues. Per germline, CDR1 MNHEY and CDR2 SMNVEV (reference sequence). The CDR3 bases are TGTGCCAGCAGCTTGAGACACAACTATGGCTACACCTTC. This translates into CASSLRHNYGYTF.

This clonotype has just a few counts. The J gene is TRBJ1-6, the V gene TRBV20-1; 9 bases are shared with TRBD1. This CDR3 comprises 16 residues. The V gene's germline CDR1 is DFQATT and CDR2 SNEGSKA (reference sequence). The ends lost 0 bases at V and 9 bases at J; junction bases unmatched: 9. The CDR3 nucleotides read TGCAGTGCTAGAGATTACGGACAGGGGCTAATTTCACCCCTCCACTTT. Encoded protein: CSARDYGQGLISPLHF.

There are a few counts of this clonotype. This chain joins TRBV7-9 and TRBJ2-7, with D uncertain. The CDR3 loop spans 15 amino acids. Germline lookup yields CDR1 SEHNR and CDR2 FQNEAQ (reference sequence). V shed 5 bases and J shed 3 bases, with 17 bases lying between them. The CDR3 DNA reads as TGTGCCAGCAGCAGCAAGCACTCCAAAAACTACGAGCAGTACTTC. Translated, it gives CASSSKHSKNYEQYF.

The genes are TRBV4-3 and TRBJ2-5; either TRBD1 or TRBD2 may fit D (6 bases each). Germline V gives CDR1 LGHNA, CDR2 YSLEER. There are 15 residues in the CDR3. The V and J ends lost 0 bases and 5 bases respectively, with 13 bases between them. CDR3 in amino acids: CASSQDSTGRETQYF. The CDR3 DNA is TGCGCCAGCAGCCAAGATTCAACAGGGAGGGAGACCCAGTACTTC.

The gene calls are TRBV24-1 and TRBJ2-1; 7 bases are shared with TRBD1. The V and J ends lost 12 bases and 5 bases, in that order; junction bases with no gene match: 15. Germline assignment: CDR1 KGHDR and CDR2 SFDVKD. The CDR3 extends over 15 amino acids. Here the CDR3 reads CAGTGQHHDNNEQFF. CDR3 DNA: TGTGCCGGGACGGGACAGCACCACGACAACAATGAGCAGTTCTTC.

This clonotype was recorded a few times. The chain recombines TRBV29-1 with TRBJ1-1; D is unresolved. This CDR3 has 12 amino acids. Germline assignment: CDR1 SQVTM and CDR2 ANQGSEA. V lost 5 bases and J 0 bases, leaving 7 bases between the germline ends. Here the CDR3 DNA reads TGCAGCGTTTGGTTTCTGAACACTGAAGCTTTCTTT. This codes for CSVWFLNTEAFF.